The 9 T cell receptor beta chains below come from one sample, sequenced in a study of beta chain features in type 1 diabetes. The study reverse transcribed the entire isolated RNA, so it sequenced expressed TCRB transcripts. Some clones are missing from TCRdb's copy, which holds only in-frame ones; the method was immunoSEQ multiplex PCR. The sample has fewer than 250,000 clones; over 8.5% are singletons. Source material: naive CD4+ T cells from blood. These receptor sequences come from a woman aged 18-29 years in good health.

For the CDR3, the DNA is TGTGCCAGCAGCGTAGGTGGGGGGGGGCTGGAGACCCAGTACTTC. It codes for CASSVGGGGLETQYF. This rearrangement joins TRBV9 to TRBJ2-5; tentative D call: TRBD2 (7 bases). CDR3 length: 15 amino acids. V lost 0 bases and J lost 5, with 14 bases in between. Germline CDR1 is SGDLS and CDR2 is YYNGEE.

This sequence joins TRBV4-1 and TRBJ2-5; 10 nucleotides match TRBD1. Judging by the DNA end, TRBJ2-7 fits better; the J call may be wrong. Germline V lookup: CDR1 MGHRA, CDR2 YSYEKL. This CDR3 has 16 amino acids. CDR3 in amino acids: CASSPYLGTGAYEQYF. The CDR3 DNA sequence: TGCGCCAGCAGCCCGTATCTTGGGACAGGGGCCTACGAGCAGTACTTC.

This clone has a handful of counts. This chain links TRBV5-1 with TRBJ2-3; D is uncertain. CDR1 and CDR2 (germline): SGHRS, YFSETQ. CDR3 length: 14 residues. V gave up 4 bases and J gave up 3 bases, with 12 bases separating them. CDR3 sequence reads: CASSGVGPTDTQYF. CDR3 nucleotide sequence: TGCGCCAGCAGCGGAGTCGGTCCGACAGATACGCAGTATTTT.

This clone has a handful of counts. The CDR3 region has the DNA TGTGCCAGCAGCGGGACTGGATTCGAGTACGAGCAGTACTTC. Encoded protein: CASSGTGFEYEQYF. The rearrangement uses TRBV9 and TRBJ2-7; tentative D call: TRBD2 (5 bases). CDR1 and CDR2 (germline): SGDLS, YYNGEE. V was cut by 3 bases and J by 4 bases, with 14 bases left in between. The CDR3 extends over 14 amino acids. Supplemented by reference TRBV9 and TRBJ2-7, the full variable domain reads DSGVTQTPKHLITATGQRVTLRCSPRSGDLSVYWYQQSLDQGLQFLIQYYNGEERAKGNILERFSAQQFPDLHSELNLSSLELGDSALYFCASSGTGFEYEQYFGPGTRLTVT.

In its sample, this clone was seen a few times. The chain recombines TRBV7-2 with TRBJ2-1; 11 nucleotides align to TRBD2. Trimming took 1 base from V and 8 from J; bases not matched to a gene: 4. Germline CDR1 is SGHTA and CDR2 is FQGNSA. CDR3 size: 15 residues. In DNA, the CDR3 is TGTGCCAGCAGCTTAGAACTAGCGGGAGTGTATGAGCAGTTCTTC. Its protein product is CASSLELAGVYEQFF.

This clone was detected only a few times. The junction and the germline gene differ at one end; a read error may be behind it. The chain employs TRBV10-3 and TRBJ1-2; D is uncertain. CDR1 is ENHRY and CDR2 is SYGVKD in the germline V gene. The CDR3 consists of 14 residues. CDR3 amino acids: CAISESQSSYDYTF. CDR3 bases: TGTGCCATCAGTGAGTCACAGTCAAGCTATGACTACACCTTC.

J is TRBJ1-2 and V is TRBV28; TRBD1 matches at 8 bases. J was trimmed by 5 bases and V by 7 bases; bases with no gene match: 6. Germline lookup yields CDR1 MDHEN and CDR2 SYDVKM. The CDR3 spans 13 residues. The CDR3 DNA sequence: TGTGCCAGCATCACCCGGACAGGGTATGGCTACACCTTC. Translated: CASITRTGYGYTF.

In this sample, this clone turned up a few times. V is TRBV5-5 and J is TRBJ1-2; TRBD1 is a possible D gene (5 bases). The germline V gene has CDR1 SGHKS and CDR2 YYEKEE (reference sequence). The CDR3 contains 14 residues. Trimming cost V 0 bases and J 3 bases, with 9 bases left between them. This chain's CDR3 is CASSLVVRDYGYTF. CDR3 coding DNA: TGTGCCAGCAGCTTGGTGGTCAGGGACTATGGCTACACCTTC.

The J gene is TRBJ2-1, the V gene TRBV30; D is undetermined. The CDR3 runs to 13 residues. V dropped 3 bases and J dropped 4 bases, with 10 bases sitting between them. CDR1 GTSNPN and CDR2 SVGIG come from the germline V gene (reference sequence). CDR3 bases: TGTGCCTGGAGAATACAGAAATACAATGAGCAGTTCTTC. Translation: CAWRIQKYNEQFF. The full variable domain, with the rest looked up from reference TRBV30 and TRBJ2-1, is SQTIHQWPATLVQPVGSPLSLECTVEGTSNPNLYWYRQAAGRGLQLLFYSVGIGQISSEVPQNLSASRPQDRQFILSSKKLLLSDSGFYLCAWRIQKYNEQFFGPGTRLTVL.